The rows below give T cell receptor beta chains drawn from one sample of a study of blood T cell repertoires in COVID-19. Sequencing was performed with immunoSEQ multiplex PCR; in TCRdb, only in-frame clones are kept and a portion is missing. Of a few hundred thousand clones detected, 65% to 90% appear once; the ten largest clones hold roughly 7.2%. The specimen was peripheral blood. These receptors all come from a woman in her fifties or sixties with COVID-19, enrolled during active disease. Each CDR3 is given with its conserved first and last residue.

v_gene	j_gene	CDR3aa
TRBV12-3/TRBV12-4	TRBJ2-7	CASSLLGALEQYF
TRBV7-9	TRBJ1-1	CASSYEGITEAFF
TRBV7-2	TRBJ2-3	CASSYYTDTQYF
TRBV12-3/TRBV12-4	TRBJ1-1	CASSSNTIEAFF
TRBV7-6	TRBJ2-2	CASSFREGQGATGELFF
TRBV6-5	TRBJ2-3	CASSYSPQAFPDTQYF
TRBV19	TRBJ1-4	CASSSYTWTEATTNEKLFF
TRBV7-2	TRBJ2-7	CASSPGTSGSEQYF
TRBV12-3/TRBV12-4	TRBJ2-5	CASARDQETQYF
TRBV3-1/TRBV3-2	TRBJ1-4	CASSQDVLAGAKLFF
TRBV7-9	TRBJ2-2	CASSTTPGGASTGELFF
TRBV15	TRBJ2-1	CATSRDRGRYNEQFF
TRBV11-3	TRBJ2-3	CASSSGTGFTDTQYF
TRBV5-1	TRBJ2-5	CASASGETQYF
TRBV28	TRBJ2-4	CASSLIDPWENRARTAKNIQYF
TRBV7-8	TRBJ2-7	CASSSRDSPRSYEQYF
TRBV7-9	TRBJ2-7	CASSATGSTYEQYF
TRBV7-2	TRBJ1-4	CASSPQRLSTNEKLFF
TRBV7-9	TRBJ1-3	CASTFWEGRGNTIYF
TRBV19	TRBJ1-2	CASSTGDGYGYTF
TRBV6-5	TRBJ1-1	CASSYPSTGGDAEAFF
TRBV12-3/TRBV12-4	TRBJ1-1	CASSPTGVAEAFF
TRBV3-1/TRBV3-2	TRBJ2-3	CASSQPQRGTDTQYF
TRBV25-1	TRBJ2-3	CASSELIGGGTDTQYF
TRBV7-9	TRBJ2-5	CASSLARSETQYF
TRBV19	TRBJ1-1	CASSIDQGVNTEAFF
TRBV20-1	TRBJ2-3	CSASLATGTDTQYF
TRBV30	TRBJ2-1	CAWGDRGLYNEQFF
TRBV19	TRBJ1-2	CASSPSRDKRNYGYTF
TRBV2	TRBJ1-3	CASSVGRGDTIYF
TRBV11-2	TRBJ2-2	CASGSRQAGTGELFF
TRBV21-1	TRBJ1-2	CASSTQNGTVGTGYTF
TRBV9	TRBJ2-3	CASSLTLAGVTDTQYF
TRBV6-5	TRBJ2-7	CASSYLDMQYF
TRBV7-2	TRBJ1-2	CASSFPREGLRYTF
TRBV3-1/TRBV3-2	TRBJ1-2	CASSQDHRVVGYTF
TRBV12-5	TRBJ2-1	CASGSPGAAGGPLPTYNEQFF
TRBV30	TRBJ2-7	CAWSVGTGGQDEQYF
TRBV3-1/TRBV3-2	TRBJ2-2	CASSQTRSGELFF
TRBV23-1	TRBJ1-4	CASSQSTQGNEKLFF
TRBV10-3	TRBJ1-5	CAIKQGAVQPQHF
TRBV7-6	TRBJ1-5	CASSVSIWTGNQGGNQPQHF
TRBV7-9	TRBJ1-2	CASSHRDWDGKIQGGYTF
TRBV11-3	TRBJ1-6	CASSPKTFGNSPLHF
TRBV5-1	TRBJ2-5	CASSLEGAGYETQYF
TRBV7-9	TRBJ2-7	CASSLSYEQYF